This T cell receptor (beta chain) stems from a study of beta chain features in type 1 diabetes. The study, taken as a whole, reports: The study notes PCR might favor shorter templates equally in patients and controls. A closer apparent resemblance between naive, central memory and Treg TCRB repertoires was seen in patients than in healthy donors.

Without exception, sorted populations had purity beyond 95%. V lost 0 bases to trimming and J lost 2 bases, with 8 bases between them. The germline gives CDR1 SGHNT, CDR2 YYREEE (reference sequence). The length of the CDR3 is 14 residues. TCRB transcripts that were expressed got sequenced, as all of the isolated RNA had been reverse transcribed. Naive, central memory and regulatory T cell samples came to a mean of about 3.9 million reads. Repertoires were generated with immunoSEQ multiplex PCR, while TCRdb's copy carries only in-frame clones and drops some. The sample lists about half a million clones, 25% to 35% occurring once. Notes on this clone: Its cognate antigen is unknown.

Sequencing was done on a sample of naive CD4+ T cells from blood. The TCR originated in a man aged 18-30 years in good health. The gene calls are TRBV5-4 and TRBJ1-1; D is ambiguous. CDR3 region: CASSLDTLNTEAFF. In nucleotides, the CDR3 is TGTGCCAGCAGCTTGGACACTCTAAACACTGAAGCTTTCTTT. Drawing the rest from reference TRBV5-4 and TRBJ1-1, the complete variable domain is ETGVTQSPTHLIKTRGQQVTLRCSSQSGHNTVSWYQQALGQGPQFIFQYYREEENGRGNFPPRFSGLQFPNYSSELNVNALELDDSALYLCASSLDTLNTEAFFGQGTRLTVV.